The table lists the clone carrying this T cell receptor (beta chain) with a count of one. Its target is not known. This entry comes from a study of cytomegalovirus exposure and HLA in healthy donors. The study ran its PCR with 60 Vbeta and 13 Jbeta primers. Sequencing used immunoSEQ multiplex PCR; TCRdb keeps in-frame clones, though not all of them. Of 110,000 to 150,000 clones in the sample, 82% were seen once. Study-wide results and limits: Reportedly, a later analysis found an Asian-associated ancestry cluster had fewer N-insertions than the roughly 700-donor mean. Accounts indicate the classifier identified cytomegalovirus status with strong specificity and sensitivity. The authors excluded some V segments, including TRBV6-2 and TRBV6-3, as indistinguishable.

Germline V gene data show CDR1 as SGHRS and CDR2 as YFSETQ. The CDR3 consists of 13 residues. Trimming pared 0 bases from V and 7 bases from J, leaving 11 bases between. The gene calls are TRBV5-1 and TRBJ2-7; D uncertain. Sequencing was carried out using PBMCs. The sequence was obtained from a woman between 35 and 50 years old in good health and CMV-seronegative. CDR3 sequence (DNA): TGCGCCAGCAGCTTGGGCCAGGTGGGTGAGCAGTACTTC. Amino acids: CASSLGQVGEQYF.